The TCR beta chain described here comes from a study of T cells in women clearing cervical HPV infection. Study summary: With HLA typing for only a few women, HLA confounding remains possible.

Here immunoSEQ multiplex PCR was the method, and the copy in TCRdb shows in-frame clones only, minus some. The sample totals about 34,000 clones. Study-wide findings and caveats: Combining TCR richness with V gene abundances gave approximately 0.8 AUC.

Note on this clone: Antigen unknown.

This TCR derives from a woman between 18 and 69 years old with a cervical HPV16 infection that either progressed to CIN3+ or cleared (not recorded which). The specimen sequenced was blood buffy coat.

CDR3 DNA (partial): TGTGCCAGCACCAAGGACTCGGAAGAGACC. As protein: CASTKDSEET. The full CDR3 protein is CASTKDSEETQYF. This chain uses TRBV6-2 or TRBV6-3 with TRBJ2-5, with D maybe TRBD2 (5 bases). The CDR3 end lies 3 residues beyond the end of the read and is filled in from the germline J gene. V was shortened by 7 bases and J by 3 bases, with 12 bases between the two germline ends. The germline gives CDR1 MNHEY, CDR2 SVGEGT. This CDR3 is 13 amino acids long.